Below, one T cell receptor (beta chain) is given with its context. Germline V lookup: CDR1 MDHEN, CDR2 SYDVKM. V was trimmed by 6 bases and J by 4 bases, leaving 12 bases between them. CDR3 size: 13 residues. This entry belongs to a study of blood T cell repertoires in COVID-19. Study context: From T cells, B-cell-depleted T cells, or PBMCs came the material, which was cDNA or gDNA.

The protocol was immunoSEQ multiplex PCR, while the TCRdb copy is restricted to in-frame clones and leaves out a portion. This sample yields fewer than 300,000 clones, of which roughly 90% are seen a single time; approximately 2% belongs to the top ten. The origin of this receptor is a woman under 40 with COVID-19, enrolled during active disease. The chain links TRBV28 to TRBJ1-2; the D gene is possibly TRBD1 (5 bases). Sample: peripheral blood. Here the CDR3 reads CASRIGASYGYTF. In nucleotides, the CDR3 is TGTGCCAGCAGAATTGGGGCCAGCTATGGCTACACCTTC.